These T cell receptor beta chains were read from a single sample in a study of neurological immune-mediated disorders. TCRdb re-called the 5' RACE reads with MiXCR, one entry per CDR3 protein. Of some 49,000 distinct CDR3 sequences detected, about 9% appear once; the ten largest clones hold under 2%. The sequenced sample was PBMCs. The origin of the receptors is a woman aged 40 to 50 in good health. Both conserved end residues are part of each CDR3. The order of the fields is D gene, V gene, J gene, clone size, CDR3 DNA, CDR3 protein. The D gene is left open where the match is weak. A clone size is listed for some rows: how often the clone was seen (once, few, many), or a class if it is expanded.

d_gene: NA
v_gene: TRBV6-2/TRBV6-3
j_gene: TRBJ2-7
abundance: few
CDR3nt: TGTGCCAGCAGTCTGCAGCGAGGCTCCACGCGGGAGCAGTACTTC
CDR3aa: CASSLQRGSTREQYF

d_gene: NA
v_gene: TRBV10-3
j_gene: TRBJ1-5
abundance: many
CDR3nt: TGTGCCATCACCCAGACACTAATAGTTCAGCCCCAGCATTTT
CDR3aa: CAITQTLIVQPQHF

d_gene: NA
v_gene: TRBV27
j_gene: TRBJ1-1
abundance: many
CDR3nt: TGTGCCAGCAGTTTATCCAGGGGGAACACTGAAGCTTTCTTT
CDR3aa: CASSLSRGNTEAFF

d_gene: NA
v_gene: TRBV7-2
j_gene: TRBJ2-5
abundance: many
CDR3nt: TGTGCCAGCAGCTTTGGGAGGCAGACCCAGTACTTC
CDR3aa: CASSFGRQTQYF

d_gene: NA
v_gene: TRBV6-5
j_gene: TRBJ2-3
abundance: many
CDR3nt: TGTGCCAGCAGTTATTCGGGGGATCCTAGCACAGATACGCAGTATTTT
CDR3aa: CASSYSGDPSTDTQYF

d_gene: NA
v_gene: TRBV25-1
j_gene: TRBJ2-1
abundance: many
CDR3nt: TGTGCCAGCAGTGAACCGTACAATGAGCAGTTCTTC
CDR3aa: CASSEPYNEQFF

d_gene: TRBD1
v_gene: TRBV11-2
j_gene: TRBJ2-2
abundance: many
CDR3nt: TGTGCCAGCAGCTCCCGGACAGGGGCAGGGACCGGGGAGCTGTTTTTT
CDR3aa: CASSSRTGAGTGELFF

d_gene: NA
v_gene: TRBV12-3/TRBV12-4
j_gene: TRBJ1-1
abundance: many
CDR3nt: TGTGCCAGCAGCCTTACGGAGTGGAGGAACACTGAAGCTTTCTTT
CDR3aa: CASSLTEWRNTEAFF

d_gene: TRBD1
v_gene: TRBV20-1
j_gene: TRBJ1-1
abundance: many
CDR3nt: TGCAGGGCTGGGGGAGGGGGCGTTTTGAACACTGAAGCTTTCTTT
CDR3aa: CRAGGGGVLNTEAFF

d_gene: NA
v_gene: TRBV3-1
j_gene: TRBJ1-1
abundance: many
CDR3nt: TGTGCCAGCAGCCCTATAGACTTGGGGAACACTGAAGCTTTCTTT
CDR3aa: CASSPIDLGNTEAFF

d_gene: TRBD1
v_gene: TRBV12-3/TRBV12-4
j_gene: TRBJ2-2
abundance: NA
CDR3nt: TGTGCCAGCAGTCAAGGACAGGGTATGGGCGGGGAGCTGTTTTTT
CDR3aa: CASSQGQGMGGELFF

d_gene: NA
v_gene: TRBV6-5
j_gene: TRBJ1-3
abundance: many
CDR3nt: TGTGCCAGCAGTTACTCCCGACCCCGACAGGACTCTGGAAACACCATATATTTT
CDR3aa: CASSYSRPRQDSGNTIYF

d_gene: NA
v_gene: TRBV6-2/TRBV6-3
j_gene: TRBJ2-1
abundance: many
CDR3nt: TGTGCCAGCAGTTACTCGGTGGAGGGTGGCTACAATGAGCAGTTCTTC
CDR3aa: CASSYSVEGGYNEQFF

d_gene: NA
v_gene: TRBV5-1
j_gene: TRBJ1-2
abundance: many
CDR3nt: TGCGCCAGCAGCTCCTCACAGAACTATGGCTACACCTTC
CDR3aa: CASSSSQNYGYTF

d_gene: TRBD2
v_gene: TRBV12-3/TRBV12-4
j_gene: TRBJ2-2
abundance: many
CDR3nt: TGTGCCAGCAGAGCGGGACCCGACTTGAACACCGGGGAGCTGTTTTTT
CDR3aa: CASRAGPDLNTGELFF

d_gene: NA
v_gene: TRBV5-1
j_gene: TRBJ2-5
abundance: many
CDR3nt: TGCGCCAGCAGCCCCCCTACTACCCCGGAGACCCAGTACTTC
CDR3aa: CASSPPTTPETQYF

d_gene: NA
v_gene: TRBV7-2
j_gene: TRBJ2-7
abundance: many
CDR3nt: TGTGCCAGCAGCCGACCGGAAGGGAATTCCCTCTCCTACGAGCAGTACTTC
CDR3aa: CASSRPEGNSLSYEQYF

d_gene: NA
v_gene: TRBV7-9
j_gene: TRBJ2-1
abundance: many
CDR3nt: TGTGCCAGCAGCTTAGCGGGAGGGGGGGCCGTCGTGGAGCAGTTCTTC
CDR3aa: CASSLAGGGAVVEQFF

d_gene: NA
v_gene: TRBV20-1
j_gene: TRBJ1-1
abundance: many
CDR3nt: TGCAGTGCTAGCGGAGGGCTGAGCACTGAAGCTTTCTTT
CDR3aa: CSASGGLSTEAFF

d_gene: NA
v_gene: TRBV6-4
j_gene: TRBJ2-4
abundance: many
CDR3nt: TGTGCCAGCACCTTAGAGCATCCAGGGAGTCGAGCCAAAAACATTCAGTACTTC
CDR3aa: CASTLEHPGSRAKNIQYF

d_gene: NA
v_gene: TRBV5-1
j_gene: TRBJ2-2
abundance: many
CDR3nt: TGCGCCAGCAGCATTCCACTTTTGTGGGAGGCGAACACCGGGGAGCTGTTTTTT
CDR3aa: CASSIPLLWEANTGELFF

d_gene: TRBD1
v_gene: TRBV20-1
j_gene: TRBJ2-5
abundance: many
CDR3nt: TGCAGTGCTAGTTCGGGACAGGAAGAGACCCAGTACTTC
CDR3aa: CSASSGQEETQYF

d_gene: NA
v_gene: TRBV7-2
j_gene: TRBJ2-2
abundance: many
CDR3nt: TGTGCCAGCAGCTTATACACCGGGGAGCTGTTTTTT
CDR3aa: CASSLYTGELFF

d_gene: TRBD1
v_gene: TRBV5-6
j_gene: TRBJ1-2
abundance: many
CDR3nt: TGTGCCAGCAGCTCCCGGGACAGATACGGCTACACCTTC
CDR3aa: CASSSRDRYGYTF

d_gene: NA
v_gene: TRBV3-1
j_gene: TRBJ1-5
abundance: many
CDR3nt: TGTGCCAGCAGCCAAGAGGGGGGCCCCGGGCCCCAGCATTTT
CDR3aa: CASSQEGGPGPQHF

d_gene: TRBD2
v_gene: TRBV4-1
j_gene: TRBJ2-2
abundance: many
CDR3nt: TGCGCCAGCAGCCGTAATCTAGCGGGGGGACTCACCGGGGAGCTGTTTTTT
CDR3aa: CASSRNLAGGLTGELFF

d_gene: NA
v_gene: TRBV5-1
j_gene: TRBJ1-2
abundance: many
CDR3nt: TGCGCCAGCAGCTCGCAGGAAGACTATGGCTACACCTTC
CDR3aa: CASSSQEDYGYTF

d_gene: NA
v_gene: TRBV7-2
j_gene: TRBJ2-4
abundance: many
CDR3nt: TGTGCCAGCAGCCTGGACAAAGTCATTCAGTACTTC
CDR3aa: CASSLDKVIQYF

d_gene: TRBD1
v_gene: TRBV20-1
j_gene: TRBJ1-2
abundance: many
CDR3nt: TGCAGTGCTAGAGATTCGGGACAGGGGGACGGCTATGGCTACACCTTC
CDR3aa: CSARDSGQGDGYGYTF

d_gene: NA
v_gene: TRBV7-6
j_gene: TRBJ2-1
abundance: many
CDR3nt: TGTGCCAGCAGCTCCCTCAACACAGGGAATGAGCAGTTCTTC
CDR3aa: CASSSLNTGNEQFF

d_gene: NA
v_gene: TRBV9
j_gene: TRBJ2-3
abundance: many
CDR3nt: TGTGCCAGCAGCCTCCCCCGCGACAGAAACACAGATACGCAGTATTTT
CDR3aa: CASSLPRDRNTDTQYF

d_gene: NA
v_gene: TRBV7-2
j_gene: TRBJ2-3
abundance: many
CDR3nt: TGTGCCAGCAGCTTATCTAGTAGCGGCACAGATACGCAGTATTTT
CDR3aa: CASSLSSSGTDTQYF

d_gene: NA
v_gene: TRBV3-1
j_gene: TRBJ2-2
abundance: many
CDR3nt: TGTGCCAGCACCCCAGGGAGGTCCGGTCCCGGGGAGCTGTTTTTT
CDR3aa: CASTPGRSGPGELFF

d_gene: NA
v_gene: TRBV24-1
j_gene: TRBJ1-2
abundance: many
CDR3nt: TGTGCCACCAGTCGCGGAAATTATGGCTACACCTTC
CDR3aa: CATSRGNYGYTF

d_gene: NA
v_gene: TRBV7-9
j_gene: TRBJ1-1
abundance: many
CDR3nt: TGTGCCAGCAGCTTCGGCAGGCAGCGAAACACTGAAGCTTTCTTT
CDR3aa: CASSFGRQRNTEAFF

d_gene: TRBD1
v_gene: TRBV4-3
j_gene: TRBJ1-5
abundance: many
CDR3nt: TGCGCCAGCAGCCAAGATTCCCACAGGGGAAGTTATCAGCCCCAGCATTTT
CDR3aa: CASSQDSHRGSYQPQHF

d_gene: NA
v_gene: TRBV5-6
j_gene: TRBJ2-7
abundance: many
CDR3nt: TGTGCCAGCAGCTTGGCCGGGGCGCTTGACGAGCAGTACTTC
CDR3aa: CASSLAGALDEQYF

d_gene: TRBD2
v_gene: TRBV6-5
j_gene: TRBJ2-2
abundance: NA
CDR3nt: TGTGCCAGCAGTTACGGATGTTGCGGGGGCACCGGGGAGCTGTTTTTT
CDR3aa: CASSYGCCGGTGELFF

d_gene: NA
v_gene: TRBV5-1
j_gene: TRBJ2-1
abundance: many
CDR3nt: TGCGCCAGCAGCCCCAATTATGAGCAGTTCTTC
CDR3aa: CASSPNYEQFF

d_gene: TRBD1
v_gene: TRBV12-3/TRBV12-4
j_gene: TRBJ2-5
abundance: many
CDR3nt: TGTGCCAGCAGTTTCGCACAGGGGAAGGGGCAAGAGACCCAGTACTTC
CDR3aa: CASSFAQGKGQETQYF

d_gene: TRBD2
v_gene: TRBV18
j_gene: TRBJ2-7
abundance: many
CDR3nt: TGTGCCAGCTCACCGGGGACTAGCGGGTACGAGCAGTACTTC
CDR3aa: CASSPGTSGYEQYF

d_gene: NA
v_gene: TRBV5-1
j_gene: TRBJ1-3
abundance: many
CDR3nt: TGCGCCAGCAGCTTGGCCGGGGGTCTGGAGGGAAACACCATATATTTT
CDR3aa: CASSLAGGLEGNTIYF

d_gene: NA
v_gene: TRBV7-8
j_gene: TRBJ1-6
abundance: many
CDR3nt: TGTGCCAGCAGCTTAGTCGGCCAGAGGTCACCCCTCCACTTT
CDR3aa: CASSLVGQRSPLHF

d_gene: NA
v_gene: TRBV20-1
j_gene: TRBJ2-5
abundance: few
CDR3nt: TGCAGTGCCCTGGATGCTCGCCAAGAGACCCAGTACTTC
CDR3aa: CSALDARQETQYF

d_gene: NA
v_gene: TRBV5-1
j_gene: TRBJ2-2
abundance: many
CDR3nt: TGCGCCAGCAGCTTGGCTCCAGGAAAAACCGGGGAGCTGTTTTTT
CDR3aa: CASSLAPGKTGELFF

d_gene: NA
v_gene: TRBV18
j_gene: TRBJ1-3
abundance: NA
CDR3nt: TGTGCCAGCTCACCCGGGGGCGCCGGGTCTGGAAACACCATATATTTT
CDR3aa: CASSPGGAGSGNTIYF

d_gene: NA
v_gene: TRBV5-5
j_gene: TRBJ2-1
abundance: NA
CDR3nt: TGTGCCAGCAGCCCACGACCCGGGGAACGGCGCTGGGGGTACAATGAGCAGTTCTTC
CDR3aa: CASSPRPGERRWGYNEQFF

d_gene: NA
v_gene: TRBV9
j_gene: TRBJ2-1
abundance: few
CDR3nt: TGTGCCAGCAGCGTAGAGGGGGGAGGGAACAATGAGCAGTTCTTC
CDR3aa: CASSVEGGGNNEQFF

d_gene: NA
v_gene: TRBV10-3
j_gene: TRBJ2-7
abundance: many
CDR3nt: TGTGCCATCAGTGAAGGCCTAGTAGTCGACGAGCAGTACTTC
CDR3aa: CAISEGLVVDEQYF

d_gene: NA
v_gene: TRBV20-1
j_gene: TRBJ1-2
abundance: many
CDR3nt: TGCATTCCCGCAGGGGATGGCTATGGCTACACCTTC
CDR3aa: CIPAGDGYGYTF

d_gene: TRBD2
v_gene: TRBV29-1
j_gene: TRBJ2-7
abundance: many
CDR3nt: TGCAGCGTCAGCGGGAGGTCCTCCTACGAGCAGTACTTC
CDR3aa: CSVSGRSSYEQYF

d_gene: NA
v_gene: TRBV5-1
j_gene: TRBJ1-2
abundance: many
CDR3nt: TGCGCCAGCAGCTTGGATCTGAGTGCGGTCTATGGCTACACCTTC
CDR3aa: CASSLDLSAVYGYTF